Sequencing of this TCR beta chain was carried out in a study of blood T cell repertoires in COVID-19. Looking at the study overall: Material from acute and convalescent COVID-19 was sourced from the United States, Italy and Spain.

Trimming left V 3 bases short and J 0 bases short, with 12 bases between. Looked up from germline, CDR1 is KGHSH and CDR2 is LQKENI. This CDR3 contains 15 residues. Repertoires were generated with immunoSEQ multiplex PCR, while TCRdb's copy carries only in-frame clones and drops some. The repertoire holds about 390,000 clones, with about 86% as singletons. Participants' own reports of clinical history determined their cohort assignment. V gene TRBV18 combines with J gene TRBJ2-7, with TRBD1 as a possible D gene (6 bases). This TCR came from a woman between 50 and 59 years old who had recovered from COVID-19. Sequenced input: PBMCs or T cells enriched from blood (not recorded which). The CDR3 reads CASSPRDTNSYEQYF. The CDR3 DNA reads as TGTGCCAGCTCACCCCGGGACACAAACTCCTACGAGCAGTACTTC.